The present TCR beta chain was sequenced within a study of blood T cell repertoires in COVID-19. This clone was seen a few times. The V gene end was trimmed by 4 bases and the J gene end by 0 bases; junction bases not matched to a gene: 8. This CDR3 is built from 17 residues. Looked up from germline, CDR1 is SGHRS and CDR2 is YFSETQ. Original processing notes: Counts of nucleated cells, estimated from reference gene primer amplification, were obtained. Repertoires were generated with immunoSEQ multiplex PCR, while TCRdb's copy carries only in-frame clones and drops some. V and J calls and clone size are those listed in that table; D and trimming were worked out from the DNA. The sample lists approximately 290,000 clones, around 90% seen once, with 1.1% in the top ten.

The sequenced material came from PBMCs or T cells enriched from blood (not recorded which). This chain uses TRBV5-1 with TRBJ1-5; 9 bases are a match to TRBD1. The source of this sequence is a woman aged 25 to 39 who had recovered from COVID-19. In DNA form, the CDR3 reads TGCGCCAGCAGCATCGGGACAGGGATAAGTAGCAATCAGCCCCAGCATTTT. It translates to CASSIGTGISSNQPQHF.